These T cell receptor beta chains were read from a single sample in a study of identical twins' blood T cells. One entry per CDR3 protein, called by TCRdb with MiXCR from the 5' RACE reads. The sample lists 300,000 to 450,000 distinct CDR3 sequences; roughly 30% were seen once. The specimen sequenced was PBMCs. The receptor source for this set is a woman between 18 and 50 years old in good health. The CDR3 runs from the conserved cysteine through the conserved F or W. D genes are given only for firm matches. Some rows have no size entry. The others give once, few or many, or a class for an expanded clone.

abundance	v_gene	d_gene	j_gene	CDR3nt	CDR3aa
.	TRBV3-1	.	TRBJ1-1	TGTGCCTCCCGGGGGGTTTATGAAGCTTTCTTT	CASRGVYEAFF
few	TRBV6-5	TRBD2	TRBJ2-4	TGTGCCAGCTCCGGGGGGGCATCAAACATTCAGTACTTC	CASSGGASNIQYF
.	TRBV2	.	TRBJ1-1	TGTGCCAGCAGCGTGATGAACAGGGTTCCGAACACTGAAGCTTTCTTT	CASSVMNRVPNTEAFF
few	TRBV29-1	TRBD1	TRBJ1-4	TGCAGCGTTCCGGGACAGGGGAAGGCTAATGAAAAACTGTTTTTT	CSVPGQGKANEKLFF
many	TRBV5-6	.	TRBJ1-4	TGTGCCAGCAGCTTTCGGCGGAGTACTAATGAAAAACTGTTTTTT	CASSFRRSTNEKLFF
few	TRBV20-1	TRBD1	TRBJ1-5	TGCAGTGCTAGAGTAGGCAGGGGGCATAGCAATCAGCCCCAGCATTTT	CSARVGRGHSNQPQHF
.	TRBV6-4	TRBD2	TRBJ2-1	TGTGCCAGCAGTGTAGGCGGGGGGTACTACAATGAGCAGTTCTTC	CASSVGGGYYNEQFF
.	TRBV13	.	TRBJ1-2	TGTGCCGGCAGCTTAGAAGCCAGTTCCTACACCTTC	CAGSLEASSYTF
.	TRBV5-1	TRBD2	TRBJ2-3	TGCGCCAGCAGCGAGGTAGCGGGGGATACGCAGTATTTT	CASSEVAGDTQYF
.	TRBV20-1	.	TRBJ1-1	TGCAGTGCCTCGAGGGTTTCAGCTTTCTTT	CSASRVSAFF
.	TRBV3-1	.	TRBJ1-2	TGTGCCAGCAGCCAACGAGGGAGCAGGGATGGCTACACCTTC	CASSQRGSRDGYTF
few	TRBV7-9	.	TRBJ1-3	TGTGCCAGCAGCGTTGGCCTACTCCCTGGAAACACCATATATTTT	CASSVGLLPGNTIYF
many	TRBV7-9	.	TRBJ2-3	TGTGCCAGCAGCTTAAATCTGTATTTT	CASSLNLYF
.	TRBV6-5	TRBD2	TRBJ2-6	TGTGCCAGCAGTGGAGGACTAGCGGGAGCTGGGGCCAACGTCCTGACTTTC	CASSGGLAGAGANVLTF
.	TRBV18	TRBD1	TRBJ2-4	TGTGCCAGCTCCCCTGACAGGGGTATCGACATTCAGTACTTC	CASSPDRGIDIQYF
few	TRBV7-9	TRBD2	TRBJ2-3	TGTGCCAGCAGCTTATCGCGACTAGCGGGAGGGCCGAGCACAGATACGCAGTATTTT	CASSLSRLAGGPSTDTQYF